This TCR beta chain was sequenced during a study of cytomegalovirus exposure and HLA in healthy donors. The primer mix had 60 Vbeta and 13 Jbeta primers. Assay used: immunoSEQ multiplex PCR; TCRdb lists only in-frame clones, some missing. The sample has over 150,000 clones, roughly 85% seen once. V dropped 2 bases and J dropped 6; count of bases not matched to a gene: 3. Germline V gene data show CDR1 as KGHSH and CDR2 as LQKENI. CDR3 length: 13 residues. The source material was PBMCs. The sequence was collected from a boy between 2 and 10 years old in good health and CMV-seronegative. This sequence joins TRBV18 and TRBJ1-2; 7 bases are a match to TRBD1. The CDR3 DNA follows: TGTGCCAGCTCACCAAACACAGGGGATGGCTACACCTTC. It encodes CASSPNTGDGYTF.